Shown below are 12 T cell receptor beta chains from a single sample sequenced in a study of T cells expressing NK-cell markers. TCRdb re-called the 5' RACE reads, yielding one record per CDR3 amino acid sequence without DNA. This sample contains hundreds of thousands of distinct CDR3 sequences. Sequenced input: blood T cells: a sorted CD56 or NKG2C T cell subset, CD4+ or CD8+ T cells, or bulk PBMC T cells (not recorded which). These receptors were obtained from a woman between 18 and 70 years old in good health.

The V gene is TRBV5-4, the J gene TRBJ2-3; TCRdb's D call of TRBD1 is untestable without DNA. Germline V gives CDR1 SGHNT, CDR2 YYREEE (reference sequence). This CDR3 contains 14 residues. The CDR3 reads CASSSIDSPDTQYF. The whole variable domain, filled in from reference TRBV5-4 and TRBJ2-3, reads ETGVTQSPTHLIKTRGQQVTLRCSSQSGHNTVSWYQQALGQGPQFIFQYYREEENGRGNFPPRFSGLQFPNYSSELNVNALELDDSALYLCASSSIDSPDTQYFGPGTRLTVL.

The chain has TRBV24-1 and TRBJ2-1; no DNA is available, so the TRBD1 call from TCRdb remains unchecked. The CDR3 runs 15 residues. The V gene's germline CDR1 is KGHDR and CDR2 SFDVKD. The CDR3 loop is CATSDPRTGYNEQFF.

The rearrangement joins TRBV7-7 to TRBJ2-2; the TRBD1 assignment by TCRdb is unverifiable without DNA. Germline-derived CDR1 and CDR2 are SSHAT and FNYEAQ (reference sequence). The CDR3 consists of 15 residues. The CDR3: CASSLGRGVTGELFF.

This chain joins TRBV2 and TRBJ2-1. The germline V gene encodes CDR1 SNHLY and CDR2 FYNNEI. The CDR3 loop spans 14 amino acids. The chain's CDR3 is CASSEWVSYNEQFF.

The CDR3 region is CASSLGLGIQETQYF. The rearrangement joins TRBV7-3 to TRBJ2-5. CDR1 is SGHTA, CDR2 FQGTGA, per germline. The CDR3 sequence is 15 residues long.

This chain connects TRBV29-1 to TRBJ1-1; TCRdb lists TRBD1, though no DNA is available to test this call. Per the germline V gene, CDR1 is SQVTM and CDR2 is ANQGSEA. The CDR3 totals 15 residues. The CDR3: CSVVWWQGLNTEAFF.

This sequence joins TRBV28 and TRBJ2-1. This CDR3 spans 12 amino acids. Germline V gene sequence: CDR1 MDHEN, CDR2 SYDVKM. This CDR3 is CASSFQNHEQFF.

This CDR3 reads CASSPHSGKNTEAFF. V is TRBV3-1 and J is TRBJ1-1. Germline lookup yields CDR1 LGHDT and CDR2 YNNKEL (reference sequence). The CDR3 extends over 15 amino acids.

This rearrangement joins TRBV27 to TRBJ1-2. This CDR3 contains 15 residues. CDR1 is MNHEY and CDR2 is SMNVEV in the germline V gene (reference sequence). The CDR3 loop reads CASSFLGGEAYGYTF.

The chain employs TRBV5-4 and TRBJ1-1; TCRdb's D call of TRBD1 is untestable without DNA. This CDR3 is 16 amino acids long. Germline CDR1 is SGHNT and CDR2 is YYREEE (reference sequence). The CDR3 protein is CASSLQGLALNTEAFF. Combining the CDR3 with reference TRBV5-4 and TRBJ1-1 gives the whole variable domain ETGVTQSPTHLIKTRGQQVTLRCSSQSGHNTVSWYQQALGQGPQFIFQYYREEENGRGNFPPRFSGLQFPNYSSELNVNALELDDSALYLCASSLQGLALNTEAFFGQGTRLTVV.

J is TRBJ2-7 and V is TRBV29-1; without DNA, the TCRdb call of TRBD2 cannot be checked. The germline CDR1 and CDR2 sequences are SQVTM and ANQGSEA. The CDR3 is 13 amino acids. The CDR3 loop reads CSVAGDSWSEQYF.

V and J are TRBV28 and TRBJ2-7; without DNA, the TCRdb call of TRBD1 cannot be checked. The CDR3 is 14 amino acids. In germline, CDR1 is MDHEN, CDR2 SYDVKM. CDR3 protein: CASRLTGQGHEQYF. Variable domain in full (rest from reference TRBV28 and TRBJ2-7): DVKVTQSSRYLVKRTGEKVFLECVQDMDHENMFWYRQDPGLGLRLIYFSYDVKMKEKGDIPEGYSVSREKKERFSLILESASTNQTSMYLCASRLTGQGHEQYFGPGTRLTVT.